The 32 T cell receptor beta chains listed next were all sequenced from one sample in a study of T cell responses to AZD1222 COVID-19 vaccine. Measured with immunoSEQ multiplex PCR; TCRdb has only the in-frame clones, and not every one. This table has about 140,000 clones, approximately 90% appearing once. The specimen was peripheral blood, collected 28 days after the second AZD1222 dose. The receptors derive from an adult who received the AZD1222 COVID-19 vaccine.

The V gene is TRBV2, the J gene TRBJ1-2, with D possibly being TRBD1 (6 bases). The CDR3 contains 15 residues. Trimming cost V 3 bases and J 6 bases, with 17 bases left between them. Germline CDR1 SNHLY, CDR2 FYNNEI. The CDR3 loop reads CASSDGTGRRNGYTF. The CDR3 coding sequence is TGTGCCAGCAGTGATGGTACAGGGCGCCGGAATGGCTACACCTTC.

J is TRBJ2-3 and V is TRBV9, with 11 bases matching TRBD2. V gave up 0 bases and J gave up 1 base; unmatched junction bases: 7. This CDR3 region has 18 residues. The germline V gene encodes CDR1 SGDLS and CDR2 YYNGEE. In DNA, the CDR3 is TGTGCCAGCAGCGTAGCTAGCGGGAGGTACCTCCGCACAGATACGCAGTATTTT. Translated: CASSVASGRYLRTDTQYF.

This chain uses TRBV7-6 with TRBJ1-6; D gene unclear. Looked up from germline, CDR1 is SGHVS and CDR2 is FNYEAQ. The CDR3 has 16 amino acids. The V gene lost 5 bases and the J gene lost 0 bases, with 11 bases spanning the gap. The CDR3 reads CASSPYGSSYNSPLHF. For the CDR3, the DNA is TGTGCCAGCAGCCCATACGGGAGCTCCTATAATTCACCCCTCCACTTT.

The V call is TRBV6-5, the J call TRBJ1-2, with TRBD1 identical over 8 bases. V shed 2 bases, J shed 6 bases, and the junction held 8 bases outside the gene matches. The CDR3 is made up of 15 amino acids. CDR1 and CDR2 (germline): MNHEY, SVGAGI. CDR3: CASSYGTGLTDGYTF. CDR3 nucleotides: TGTGCCAGCAGTTACGGGACAGGCCTAACTGATGGCTACACCTTC.

V gene TRBV7-9 combines with J gene TRBJ2-5, with TRBD2 matching 13 bases. After removal of 3 bases from V and 4 bases from J, the junction contained 8 bases not matched to a gene. The germline CDR1 and CDR2 sequences are SEHNR and FQNEAQ (reference sequence). The CDR3 has 17 residues. The CDR3 reads CASSLGGLAGVGETQYF. The CDR3 DNA reads as TGTGCCAGCAGCTTGGGAGGACTAGCGGGAGTGGGAGAGACCCAGTACTTC.

The chain recombines TRBV5-1 with TRBJ1-4, with D unresolved. CDR1 and CDR2 from the germline V gene are SGHRS and YFSETQ. V was clipped by 0 bases and J by 7 bases, with 7 bases between them. This CDR3 spans 13 amino acids. The CDR3 DNA sequence: TGCGCCAGCAGCTTGGACAGTGGTGAAAAACTGTTTTTT. Its protein is CASSLDSGEKLFF.

The chain employs TRBV28 and TRBJ1-2; 9 bases are shared with TRBD1. V lost 2 bases to trimming and J lost 5 bases; unmatched junction nucleotides: 9. Germline loops: CDR1 MDHEN, CDR2 SYDVKM. The CDR3 extends over 16 amino acids. CDR3 bases: TGTGCCAGCAGTTTAATCCACGGACAGGGGATGTATGGCTACACCTTC. Protein: CASSLIHGQGMYGYTF.

The rearrangement uses TRBV10-2 and TRBJ2-7, with D perhaps TRBD1 (5 bases). Germline V gene sequence: CDR1 WSHSY, CDR2 SAAADI. V lost 8 bases, J lost 2 bases, and 13 bases lay in between. The CDR3 consists of 13 residues. The CDR3 is CASSNRLTYEQYF. The CDR3, as DNA: TGCGCCAGCTCTAACAGGCTTACCTACGAGCAGTACTTC.

V gene TRBV5-4 combines with J gene TRBJ2-1, with TRBD2 matching over 14 bases. Losses at the gene ends were 1 base for V and 6 bases for J; bases not matched to a gene: 3. Germline CDR1 and CDR2: SGHNT and YYREEE (reference sequence). The CDR3 runs 16 residues. CDR3 in amino acids: CASSLPGLAGVNEQFF. The CDR3 bases are TGTGCCAGCAGCTTGCCGGGACTAGCGGGAGTCAATGAGCAGTTCTTC.

V usage is TRBV5-5 and J usage is TRBJ1-2, with 7 bases that match TRBD1. The CDR3 totals 14 residues. Looked up from germline, CDR1 is SGHKS and CDR2 is YYEKEE (reference sequence). With 2 bases clipped from V and 7 bases from J, the junction kept 8 bases outside the gene matches. The CDR3 protein is CASSFTGAGGGYTF. The CDR3 coding sequence is TGTGCCAGCAGCTTTACAGGGGCAGGAGGTGGCTACACCTTC. Together with reference TRBV5-5 and TRBJ1-2, the CDR3 gives the full variable domain: DAGVTQSPTHLIKTRGQQVTLRCSPISGHKSVSWYQQVLGQGPQFIFQYYEKEERGRGNFPDRFSARQFPNYSSELNVNALLLGDSALYLCASSFTGAGGGYTFGSGTRLTVV.

The J gene is TRBJ2-5, the V gene TRBV6-2 or TRBV6-3; no firm D call. The V end lost 3 bases, the J end lost 4 bases, and 6 bases lay between the germline ends. Germline CDR1 and CDR2: MNHEY and SVGEGT. CDR3 length: 12 residues. CDR3 region: CASSYGGETQYF. The CDR3 nucleotides are TGTGCCAGCAGTTATGGTGGAGAGACCCAGTACTTC.

The V call is TRBV18, the J call TRBJ2-7, with 8 bases matching TRBD1. This CDR3 is 15 amino acids long. V was pared by 3 bases and J by 0 bases, with 4 bases of the junction left unmatched. CDR1 is KGHSH and CDR2 is LQKENI in the germline V gene. Here the CDR3 DNA reads TGTGCCAGCTCACCTGGACAGGGACACTCCTACGAGCAGTACTTC. This translates into CASSPGQGHSYEQYF. Full variable domain (missing parts from reference TRBV18 and TRBJ2-7): NAGVMQNPRHLVRRRGQEARLRCSPMKGHSHVYWYRQLPEEGLKFMVYLQKENIIDESGMPKERFSAEFPKEGPSILRIQQVVRGDSAAYFCASSPGQGHSYEQYFGPGTRLTVT.

On this clone: This may be a read error: a much more frequent sequence differs by one nucleotide. The CDR3 protein is CASSLNTEAFF. The CDR3 DNA reads TGTGCCAGCAGCCTGAACACTGAAGCTTTCTTT. The V gene is TRBV5-4, the J gene TRBJ1-1; D ambiguous. V was shortened by 4 bases and J by 0 bases, with 1 base between the two germline ends. CDR1 is SGHNT and CDR2 is YYREEE in the germline V gene (reference sequence). The CDR3 spans 11 residues.

The chain uses TRBV9 and TRBJ2-3, with 11 nucleotides matching TRBD2. The CDR3 runs to 18 residues. Per the germline V gene, CDR1 is SGDLS and CDR2 is YYNGEE. V trimming: 1 base; J trimming: 5 bases; junction bases outside the gene matches: 12. In nucleotides, the CDR3 is TGTGCCAGCAGCGTATCGGACTTTAGCGGGAGGGAAGGAGATACGCAGTATTTT. Encoded protein: CASSVSDFSGREGDTQYF.

This clone was seen a single time. The chain has TRBV19 and TRBJ2-7; TRBD1 matches 11 bases. CDR1 is LNHDA, CDR2 SQIVND, per germline (reference sequence). V trimming: 5 bases; J trimming: 5 bases; junction bases outside the gene matches: 5. The CDR3 is 14 residues long. CDR3 coding DNA: TGTGCCAGTAGTGTCCGGACAGGGGGCAACGAGCAGTACTTC. Protein: CASSVRTGGNEQYF.

The rearrangement links TRBV3-1 (or the pseudogene TRBV3-2) to TRBJ1-6; 8 positions match TRBD1. This CDR3 is 15 amino acids long. CDR1 and CDR2 from the germline V gene are LGHDT and YNNKEL (reference sequence). V was clipped by 4 bases and J by 9 bases; unmatched bases: 8. The DNA for the CDR3 is TGTGCCAGCAGCCTCCAAGGACAGGGTCTTTCACCCCTCCACTTT. Translation: CASSLQGQGLSPLHF.

J is TRBJ2-7 and V is TRBV11-2, with a weak D call TRBD2 (5 bases). Germline loops: CDR1 SGHAT, CDR2 FQNNGV. The V end lost 2 bases, the J end lost 3 bases, and 8 bases lay between the germline ends. The CDR3 runs 13 residues. The CDR3 coding sequence is TGTGCCAGCAGCTTACGGAGGATCTACGAGCAGTACTTC. It translates to CASSLRRIYEQYF.

The rearrangement joins TRBV6-5 to TRBJ2-1; the D gene is possibly TRBD1 (6 bases). V was trimmed by 5 bases and J by 10 bases, leaving 12 bases between them. CDR3 size: 12 residues. CDR1 and CDR2 from the germline V gene are MNHEY and SVGAGI. In DNA form, the CDR3 reads TGTGCCAGCAGTACCGTCGACAGGGAGCAGTTCTTC. It yields the protein CASSTVDREQFF.

The CDR3 sequence is CASSLGGSGNQPQHF. For the CDR3, the DNA is TGTGCCAGCAGCTTGGGGGGGTCAGGCAATCAGCCCCAGCATTTT. The V call is TRBV5-4, the J call TRBJ1-5, with D perhaps TRBD1 (5 bases). The CDR3 sequence is 15 residues long. Trimming removed 0 bases from V and 2 bases from J, with 9 bases in between. CDR1 is SGHNT and CDR2 is YYREEE in the germline V gene (reference sequence).

The genes are TRBV4-1 and TRBJ1-2; D not certain. Germline CDR1 MGHRA, CDR2 YSYEKL. The CDR3 loop spans 16 amino acids. The germline V and J ends were trimmed by 1 base and 4 bases, with 16 bases remaining between them. Here the CDR3 reads CASSQGVGQSGYGYTF. The CDR3 DNA sequence: TGCGCCAGCAGCCAAGGAGTAGGGCAATCCGGCTATGGCTACACCTTC.

The chain combines TRBV4-1 with TRBJ1-2; D is ambiguous. Germline V gene sequence: CDR1 MGHRA, CDR2 YSYEKL. Trimming pared 0 bases from V and 4 bases from J, leaving 15 bases between. The CDR3 length is 16 residues. The DNA for the CDR3 is TGCGCCAGCAGCCAAGATGGAGACGGCAGGAGCTATGGCTACACCTTC. Translation gives CASSQDGDGRSYGYTF.

The V call is TRBV30, the J call TRBJ2-7; D perhaps matches TRBD2 (6 bases). The CDR3 has 15 amino acids. Per germline, CDR1 GTSNPN and CDR2 SVGIG (reference sequence). V lost 0 bases, J lost 0 bases, and 12 bases lay in between. CDR3 loop: CAWSVRGIRSYEQYF. CDR3 DNA sequence: TGTGCCTGGAGTGTACGCGGGATTCGCTCCTACGAGCAGTACTTC.

The J gene is TRBJ2-7, the V gene TRBV27; the D gene is possibly TRBD2 (6 bases). The germline gives CDR1 MNHEY, CDR2 SMNVEV (reference sequence). The CDR3 has 15 residues. The germline V and J ends were trimmed by 4 bases and 2 bases, with 15 bases remaining between them. The CDR3 sequence: CASSSQGRRAYEQYF. CDR3 coding DNA: TGTGCCAGCAGTTCTCAGGGAAGGAGGGCCTACGAGCAGTACTTC.

This chain uses TRBV28 with TRBJ2-7; 7 bases align to TRBD2. The germline CDR1 and CDR2 sequences are MDHEN and SYDVKM. J gave up 7 bases and V 4 bases, and 10 bases lay outside the gene matches. This CDR3 comprises 14 residues. The chain's CDR3 is CASSSPSGPAEQYF. The DNA for the CDR3 is TGTGCCAGCAGTTCCCCTAGCGGACCGGCTGAGCAGTACTTC.

J is TRBJ1-1 and V is TRBV2; unclear D gene. Trimming shortened V by 8 bases and J by 1 base, and 17 bases separated the two germline ends. Germline V gene sequence: CDR1 SNHLY, CDR2 FYNNEI. The CDR3 consists of 15 residues. The CDR3 sequence: CASPEAVSWNTEAFF. The DNA for the CDR3 is TGTGCCAGCCCTGAGGCAGTCTCCTGGAACACTGAAGCTTTCTTT.

This clone has a handful of counts. The gene calls are TRBV28 and TRBJ2-2; 10 bases are shared with TRBD2. CDR1 MDHEN and CDR2 SYDVKM come from the germline V gene. The J segment lost 2 bases and the V segment lost 4 bases, leaving 4 bases of the junction unmatched. The CDR3 is 16 residues long. This CDR3 is CASSSTSGRNTGELFF. CDR3 nucleotide sequence: TGTGCCAGCAGTTCGACTAGCGGGCGTAACACCGGGGAGCTGTTTTTT.

The genes are TRBV3-1 (or the pseudogene TRBV3-2) and TRBJ1-1; unclear D gene. The CDR3 consists of 11 residues. V gave up 4 bases and J gave up 6 bases, with 6 bases separating them. CDR1 and CDR2 from the germline V gene are LGHDT and YNNKEL (reference sequence). CDR3 coding DNA: TGTGCCAGCAGCCTTCGATCTGAAGCTTTCTTT. Translated: CASSLRSEAFF.

The chain links TRBV27 to TRBJ1-1, with 10 bases aligning to TRBD1. The junction had 5 bases not matched to a gene; V was cut back by 5 bases and J by 5 bases. There are 14 residues in the CDR3. The V gene's germline CDR1 is MNHEY and CDR2 SMNVEV (reference sequence). CDR3 coding DNA: TGTGCCAGCAGTCCGGGACAGGGGAGGACTGAAGCTTTCTTT. Translation gives CASSPGQGRTEAFF.

The gene calls are TRBV30 and TRBJ1-2, with 7 bases matching TRBD1. The CDR3 covers 16 residues. Germline assignment: CDR1 GTSNPN and CDR2 SVGIG (reference sequence). With V trimmed by 2 bases and J by 6 bases, 15 bases remained unmatched. Written as DNA, the CDR3 is TGTGCCTGGAGTAGGGCCCCCGACAGGGTACGTGATGGCTACACCTTC. Encoded protein: CAWSRAPDRVRDGYTF.

This CDR3 reads CARSLRECAGNQPQHF. The CDR3 bases are TGTGCCAGAAGCTTGAGGGAATGCGCGGGCAATCAGCCCCAGCATTTT. The J gene is TRBJ1-5, the V gene TRBV5-3; D gene unclear. TRBV5-3 is known as an ORF, though its function is uncertain. The CDR3 is 16 amino acids. V was clipped by 1 base and J by 2 bases, with 13 bases between them.

V gene TRBV20-1 combines with J gene TRBJ1-1; 10 positions agree with TRBD1. The CDR3 totals 11 residues. In germline, CDR1 is DFQATT, CDR2 SNEGSKA (reference sequence). The junction had 5 bases not matched to a gene; V was cut back by 6 bases and J by 10 bases. The CDR3 spells CSAQTGGRAFF. CDR3 coding DNA: TGCAGTGCACAGACAGGGGGCCGAGCTTTCTTT.

J is TRBJ1-5 and V is TRBV4-3, with 8 bases that match TRBD1. Trimming took 3 bases from V and 4 from J; bases not matched to a gene: 8. CDR3 size: 16 residues. The V gene's germline CDR1 is LGHNA and CDR2 YSLEER. The DNA of the CDR3 is TGCGCCAGCAGCCAGGGGACAGGTGAAATTAATCAGCCCCAGCATTTT. This sequence encodes CASSQGTGEINQPQHF.